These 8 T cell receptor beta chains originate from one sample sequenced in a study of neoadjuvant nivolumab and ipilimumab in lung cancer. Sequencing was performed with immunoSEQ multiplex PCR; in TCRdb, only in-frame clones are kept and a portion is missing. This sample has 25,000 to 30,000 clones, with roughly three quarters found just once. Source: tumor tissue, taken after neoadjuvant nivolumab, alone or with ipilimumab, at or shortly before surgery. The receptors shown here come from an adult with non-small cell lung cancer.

This CDR3 reads CACAGAGNQPQHF. DNA for the CDR3: TGTGCCTGTGCCGGGGCGGGAAATCAGCCCCAGCATTTT. The V and J genes are TRBV30 and TRBJ1-5; TRBD1 is a possible D gene (5 bases). CDR3 length: 13 residues. CDR1 GTSNPN and CDR2 SVGIG come from the germline V gene (reference sequence). The V end lost 6 bases, the J end lost 4 bases, and 13 bases lay between the germline ends.

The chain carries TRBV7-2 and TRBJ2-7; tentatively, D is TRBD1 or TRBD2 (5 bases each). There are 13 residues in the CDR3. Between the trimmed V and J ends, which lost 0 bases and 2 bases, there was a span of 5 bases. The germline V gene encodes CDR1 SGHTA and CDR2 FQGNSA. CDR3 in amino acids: CASSLAGAYEQYF. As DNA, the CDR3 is TGTGCCAGCAGCTTAGCGGGGGCCTACGAGCAGTACTTC.

The DNA of the CDR3 is TGTGCCAGCAGCTATGGGTATCGGCCTTGGAGGGATACGCAGTATTTT. It encodes CASSYGYRPWRDTQYF. J is TRBJ2-3 and V is TRBV11-2, with D possibly TRBD2 on 5 matching bases. Trimming took 4 bases from V and 6 from J, leaving 20 bases between them. The CDR3 covers 16 residues. Germline assignment: CDR1 SGHAT and CDR2 FQNNGV.

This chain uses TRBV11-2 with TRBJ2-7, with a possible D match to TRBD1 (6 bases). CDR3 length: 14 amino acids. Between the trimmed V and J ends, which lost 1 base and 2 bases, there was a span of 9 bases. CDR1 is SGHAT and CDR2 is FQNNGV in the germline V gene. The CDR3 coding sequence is TGTGCCAGCAGCTTAGGGACAGCGACCTACGAGCAGTACTTC. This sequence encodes CASSLGTATYEQYF.

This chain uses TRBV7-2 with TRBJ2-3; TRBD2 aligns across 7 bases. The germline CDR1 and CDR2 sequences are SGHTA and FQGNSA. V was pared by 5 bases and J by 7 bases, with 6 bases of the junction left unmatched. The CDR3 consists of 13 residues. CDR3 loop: CASSTGRGNTQYF. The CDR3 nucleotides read TGTGCCAGCAGCACGGGGCGGGGGAATACGCAGTATTTT.

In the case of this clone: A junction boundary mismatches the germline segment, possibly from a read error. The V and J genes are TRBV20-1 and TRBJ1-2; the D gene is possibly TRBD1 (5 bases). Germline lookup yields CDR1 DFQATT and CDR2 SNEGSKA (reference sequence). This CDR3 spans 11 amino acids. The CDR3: CSAAPGPTVAF. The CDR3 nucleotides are TGCAGTGCTGCTCCGGGACCGACGGTAGCCTTC.

The CDR3 reads CASSLVGTGNTGELFF. The CDR3 coding sequence is TGCGCCAGCAGCTTGGTAGGGACAGGAAACACCGGGGAGCTGTTTTTT. This sequence joins TRBV5-1 and TRBJ2-2, with TRBD1 matching over 8 bases. J was trimmed by 2 bases and V by 0 bases; bases with no gene match: 3. The CDR3 covers 16 residues. Germline V CDR1 and CDR2: SGHRS, YFSETQ.

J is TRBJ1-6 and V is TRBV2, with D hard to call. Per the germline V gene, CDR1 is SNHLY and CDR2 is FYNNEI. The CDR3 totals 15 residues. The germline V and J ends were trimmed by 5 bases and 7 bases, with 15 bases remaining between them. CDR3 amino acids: CASSSRSLGNSPLHF. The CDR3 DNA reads TGTGCCAGCAGTTCCCGGTCTTTAGGGAATTCACCCCTCCACTTT. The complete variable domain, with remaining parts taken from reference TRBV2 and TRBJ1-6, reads EPEVTQTPSHQVTQMGQEVILRCVPISNHLYFYWYRQILGQKVEFLVSFYNNEISEKSEIFDDQFSVERPDGSNFTLKIRSTKLEDSAMYFCASSSRSLGNSPLHFGNGTRLTVT.